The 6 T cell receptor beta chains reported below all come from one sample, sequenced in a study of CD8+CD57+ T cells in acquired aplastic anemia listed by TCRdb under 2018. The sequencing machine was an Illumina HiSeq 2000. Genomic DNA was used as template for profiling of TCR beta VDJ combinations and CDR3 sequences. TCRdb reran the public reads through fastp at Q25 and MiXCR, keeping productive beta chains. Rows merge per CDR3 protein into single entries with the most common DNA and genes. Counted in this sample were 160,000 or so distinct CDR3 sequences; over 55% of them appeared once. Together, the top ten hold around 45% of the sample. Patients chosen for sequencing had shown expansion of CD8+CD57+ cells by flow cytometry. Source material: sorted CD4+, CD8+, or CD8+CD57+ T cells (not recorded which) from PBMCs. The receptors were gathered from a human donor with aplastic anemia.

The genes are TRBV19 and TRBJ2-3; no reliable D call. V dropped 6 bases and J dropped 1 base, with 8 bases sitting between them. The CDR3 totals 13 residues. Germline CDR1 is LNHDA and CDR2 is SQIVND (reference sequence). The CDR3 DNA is TGTGCCAGTAGGGTGAGTGGCACAGATACGCAGTATTTT. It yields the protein CASRVSGTDTQYF.

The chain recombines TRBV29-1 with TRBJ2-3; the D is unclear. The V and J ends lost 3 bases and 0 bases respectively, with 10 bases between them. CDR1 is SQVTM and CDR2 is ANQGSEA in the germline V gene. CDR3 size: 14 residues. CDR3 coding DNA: TGCAGCGTTGACAGCACCACTAGCACAGATACGCAGTATTTT. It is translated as CSVDSTTSTDTQYF.

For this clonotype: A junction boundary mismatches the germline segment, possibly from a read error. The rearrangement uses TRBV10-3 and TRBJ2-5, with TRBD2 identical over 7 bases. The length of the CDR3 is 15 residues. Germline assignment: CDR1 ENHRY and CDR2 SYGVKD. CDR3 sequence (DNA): TGTGCCAGCAGTACCCATGGCGGGAGTGAGGAGACCCAGTACTTC. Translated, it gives CASSTHGGSEETQYF.

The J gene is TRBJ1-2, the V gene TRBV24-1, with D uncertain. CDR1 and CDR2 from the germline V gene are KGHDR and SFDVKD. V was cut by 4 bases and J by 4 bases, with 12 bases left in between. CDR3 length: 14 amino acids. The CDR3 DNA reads TGTGCCACCAGTGACAATTCGGAGACCTATGGCTACACCTTC. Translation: CATSDNSETYGYTF.

In DNA, the CDR3 is TGTGCCAGCAGCTTCATGGACGGAGCCTACGAGCAGTACTTC. This sequence encodes CASSFMDGAYEQYF. This rearrangement joins TRBV5-8 to TRBJ2-7, with D unresolved. The V gene lost 2 bases and the J gene lost 2 bases, with 11 bases spanning the gap. CDR1 and CDR2 (germline): SGHTS, YDEGEE. The length of the CDR3 is 14 residues.

The CDR3: CASSILDRANGYTF. CDR3 sequence (DNA): TGTGCCAGTAGTATATTGGACAGGGCAAACGGCTACACCTTC. V and J are TRBV19 and TRBJ1-2, with 8 bases aligning to TRBD1. Per germline, CDR1 LNHDA and CDR2 SQIVND (reference sequence). Trimming removed 2 bases from V and 8 bases from J; junction bases left unmatched: 7. The CDR3 is 14 amino acids.